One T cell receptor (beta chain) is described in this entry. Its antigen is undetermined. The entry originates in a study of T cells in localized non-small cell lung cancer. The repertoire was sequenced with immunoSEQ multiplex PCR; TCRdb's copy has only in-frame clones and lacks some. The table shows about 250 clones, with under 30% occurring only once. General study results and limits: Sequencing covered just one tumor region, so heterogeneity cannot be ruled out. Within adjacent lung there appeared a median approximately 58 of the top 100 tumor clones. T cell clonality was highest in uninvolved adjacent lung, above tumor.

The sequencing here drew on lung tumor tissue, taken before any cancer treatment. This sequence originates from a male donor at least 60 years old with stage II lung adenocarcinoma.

The CDR3 DNA is TGTGCCACCTCTGGACAGGGGGGTGAAAAACTGTTTTTT. Encoded protein: CATSGQGGEKLFF. The chain carries TRBV7-8 and TRBJ1-4; 10 bases fit TRBD1. Germline CDR1 and CDR2: SGHVS and FQNEAQ. V was pared by 10 bases and J by 7 bases, with 6 bases of the junction left unmatched. CDR3 length: 13 amino acids.